This is a list of T cell receptor beta chains from one sample in a study of shared clonotypes between healthy human individuals. Profiling relied on immunoSEQ multiplex PCR, and the TCRdb table lists in-frame clones only, not all of them. The table lists hundreds of thousands of clones, roughly 98% of them singletons. The sample taken for sequencing was naive CD8+ T cells sorted from blood. Receptors were obtained from a man in his thirties or forties in good health. CDR3s include the opening cysteine and the closing phenylalanine or tryptophan. D genes are given only for firm matches. Only some rows state a clone size, as once, few, many or a class for expanded clones.

j_call: TRBJ2-3; d_call: -; clone_size: -; v_call: TRBV6-5; cdr3_aa: CASSYEGGTQYF; cdr3_nt: TGTGCCAGCAGTTACGAGGGAGGTACGCAGTATTTT
j_call: TRBJ2-7; d_call: -; clone_size: -; v_call: TRBV5-4; cdr3_aa: CASSISSYEQYF; cdr3_nt: TGTGCCAGCAGCATAAGCTCCTACGAGCAGTACTTC
j_call: TRBJ2-7; d_call: -; clone_size: -; v_call: TRBV10-3; cdr3_aa: CAISSERAISYEQYF; cdr3_nt: TGTGCCATCAGTTCCGAGCGGGCGATCTCCTACGAGCAGTACTTC
j_call: TRBJ2-1; d_call: TRBD2; clone_size: -; v_call: TRBV11-2; cdr3_aa: CASRGLAGSSYNEQFF; cdr3_nt: TGTGCCAGCAGAGGACTAGCGGGGAGCTCCTACAATGAGCAGTTCTTC
j_call: TRBJ2-1; d_call: TRBD2; clone_size: -; v_call: TRBV7-9; cdr3_aa: CASSLVPSGNYNEQFF; cdr3_nt: TGTGCCAGCAGCTTAGTCCCTAGCGGGAACTACAATGAGCAGTTCTTC
j_call: TRBJ2-2; d_call: TRBD2; clone_size: -; v_call: TRBV9; cdr3_aa: CASSSRTSGVNTGELFF; cdr3_nt: TGTGCCAGCAGCTCCCGGACTAGCGGAGTAAACACCGGGGAGCTGTTTTTT
j_call: TRBJ2-7; d_call: -; clone_size: -; v_call: TRBV5-1; cdr3_aa: CASSLADNSYEQYF; cdr3_nt: TGCGCCAGCAGCTTGGCCGACAACTCCTACGAGCAGTACTTC
j_call: TRBJ1-1; d_call: -; clone_size: -; v_call: TRBV9; cdr3_aa: CASSVAQGSTEAFF; cdr3_nt: TGTGCCAGCAGCGTAGCTCAGGGGAGCACTGAAGCTTTCTTT
j_call: TRBJ1-1; d_call: -; clone_size: -; v_call: TRBV6-6; cdr3_aa: CASLVGGTEAFF; cdr3_nt: TGTGCCAGCTTAGTAGGGGGAACTGAAGCTTTCTTT
j_call: TRBJ2-1; d_call: TRBD2; clone_size: -; v_call: TRBV4-1; cdr3_aa: CASSQGLASYNEQFF; cdr3_nt: TGCGCCAGCAGCCAAGGACTAGCGAGTTATAATGAGCAGTTCTTC
j_call: TRBJ2-4; d_call: -; clone_size: once; v_call: TRBV7-6; cdr3_aa: CASSVSVSASHNLHLAKNIQYF; cdr3_nt: TGTGCCAGCAGCGTAAGTGTGTCGGCTAGTCACAACCTTCACTTAGCCAAAAACATTCAGTACTTC
j_call: TRBJ2-3; d_call: -; clone_size: -; v_call: TRBV10-1; cdr3_aa: CASKPDTSGTDTQYF; cdr3_nt: TGCGCCAGCAAACCGGACACATCGGGCACAGATACGCAGTATTTT
j_call: TRBJ2-7; d_call: TRBD1; clone_size: -; v_call: TRBV7-9; cdr3_aa: CASSSPGTGTYEQYF; cdr3_nt: TGTGCCAGCAGCTCCCCCGGGACAGGGACCTACGAGCAGTACTTC
j_call: TRBJ1-1; d_call: -; clone_size: -; v_call: TRBV28; cdr3_aa: CASSFGWGGTEAFF; cdr3_nt: TGTGCCAGCAGTTTTGGATGGGGGGGTACTGAAGCTTTCTTT
j_call: TRBJ2-7; d_call: -; clone_size: -; v_call: TRBV9; cdr3_aa: CASSGRDTAYEQYF; cdr3_nt: TGTGCCAGCAGCGGACGGGACACCGCCTACGAGCAGTACTTC
j_call: TRBJ2-1; d_call: TRBD1; clone_size: -; v_call: TRBV18; cdr3_aa: CASSPRQGRTNEQFF; cdr3_nt: TGTGCCAGCTCACCAAGACAGGGACGGACCAATGAGCAGTTCTTC
j_call: TRBJ2-3; d_call: -; clone_size: -; v_call: TRBV7-8; cdr3_aa: CASSWDTYTDTQYF; cdr3_nt: TGTGCCAGCAGCTGGGACACTTACACAGATACGCAGTATTTT
j_call: TRBJ2-1; d_call: TRBD2; clone_size: -; v_call: TRBV7-2; cdr3_aa: CASSPTPGLASNEQFF; cdr3_nt: TGTGCCAGCAGCCCTACCCCAGGACTAGCGTCGAATGAGCAGTTCTTC
j_call: TRBJ1-2; d_call: -; clone_size: -; v_call: TRBV28; cdr3_aa: CASSITADGTHGGNYGYTF; cdr3_nt: TGTGCCAGCAGCATAACGGCGGACGGGACTCACGGGGGGAACTATGGCTACACCTTC
j_call: TRBJ2-7; d_call: TRBD1; clone_size: -; v_call: TRBV6-5; cdr3_aa: CASSHRDRVTYEQYF; cdr3_nt: TGTGCCAGCAGCCACCGGGACAGGGTAACCTACGAGCAGTACTTC
j_call: TRBJ2-1; d_call: -; clone_size: -; v_call: TRBV7-9; cdr3_aa: CASSNSNEQFF; cdr3_nt: TGTGCCAGCAGCAATAGCAATGAGCAGTTCTTC
j_call: TRBJ2-7; d_call: -; clone_size: -; v_call: TRBV25-1; cdr3_aa: CASRQGLELYF; cdr3_nt: TGTGCCAGCAGACAGGGACTGGAGCTGTACTTC
j_call: TRBJ2-1; d_call: -; clone_size: -; v_call: TRBV27; cdr3_aa: CASRPQTQPPNNEQFF; cdr3_nt: TGTGCCAGCAGACCGCAAACCCAACCACCGAACAATGAGCAGTTCTTC
j_call: TRBJ1-1; d_call: -; clone_size: -; v_call: TRBV2; cdr3_aa: CASSQGYTEAFF; cdr3_nt: TGTGCCAGCAGCCAGGGGTACACTGAAGCTTTCTTT
j_call: TRBJ2-1; d_call: TRBD2; clone_size: -; v_call: TRBV30; cdr3_aa: CAWNFGTSGSYEQFF; cdr3_nt: TGTGCCTGGAACTTTGGGACTAGCGGGAGCTATGAGCAGTTCTTC
j_call: TRBJ1-2; d_call: TRBD1; clone_size: -; v_call: TRBV27; cdr3_aa: CASSPRQGYTTFYGYTF; cdr3_nt: TGTGCCAGCAGTCCTAGACAGGGCTATACAACCTTCTATGGCTACACCTTC
j_call: TRBJ1-1; d_call: -; clone_size: -; v_call: TRBV11-2; cdr3_aa: CASSRKGGTTEAFF; cdr3_nt: TGTGCCAGCAGTCGCAAGGGGGGTACCACTGAAGCTTTCTTT
j_call: TRBJ2-1; d_call: -; clone_size: -; v_call: TRBV5-1; cdr3_aa: CASSLVGTVQFF; cdr3_nt: TGCGCCAGCAGCTTGGTTGGGACGGTGCAGTTCTTC